Sequencing of this T cell receptor (beta chain) was carried out in a study of control samples from healthy donors and cancer patients (dated by TCRdb to 2020 to 2022). To note about this clone: The target of this receptor is not known. Per-base quality was not reported, and no clone a single base away is much larger than it.

Libraries were made using the immunoSEQ multiplex PCR assay. In TCRdb, the immuneACCESS table is reduced to in-frame sequences with V and J assigned. These tables do not hold every clone; where another copy was compared, an unresolved V gene accounts for under half, and the others remain unexplained. The sample data list about 130,000 clones, and roughly 94% of these were observed just once. The ten most abundant clones make up approximately 15% of the sample. There are 15 amino acids in the CDR3, from cysteine to phenylalanine inclusive. Of the read, only the CDR3 DNA is kept; its 45 bases are in frame from base 1. According to the germline V gene, CDR1 reads ENHRY and CDR2 reads SYGVKD. For this chain, trimming is 2 bases at the V end and 3 bases at the J end, and the number of junction bases without a gene match is 4.

The specimen was PBMCs. Recombination connected TRBV10-3 to TRBJ2-1; the junction holds 7 bases that match TRBD2. This receptor was taken from a man aged 60 to 75 with colorectal cancer. The CDR3 sequence is CAISENLADYNEQFF. In nucleotides, the sequence is TGTGCCATCAGTGAGAACCTAGCGGACTACAATGAGCAGTTCTTC.